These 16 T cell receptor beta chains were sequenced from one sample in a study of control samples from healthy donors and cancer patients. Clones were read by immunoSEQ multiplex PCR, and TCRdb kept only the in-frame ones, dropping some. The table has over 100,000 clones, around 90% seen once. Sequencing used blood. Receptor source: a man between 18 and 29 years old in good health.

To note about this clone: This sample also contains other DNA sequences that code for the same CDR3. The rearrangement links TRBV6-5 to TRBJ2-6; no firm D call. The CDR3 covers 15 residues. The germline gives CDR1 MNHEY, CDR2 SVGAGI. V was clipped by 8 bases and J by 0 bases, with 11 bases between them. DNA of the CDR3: TGTGCCAGCCTGGGTCGGTCCTCTGGGGCCAACGTCCTGACTTTC. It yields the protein CASLGRSSGANVLTF.

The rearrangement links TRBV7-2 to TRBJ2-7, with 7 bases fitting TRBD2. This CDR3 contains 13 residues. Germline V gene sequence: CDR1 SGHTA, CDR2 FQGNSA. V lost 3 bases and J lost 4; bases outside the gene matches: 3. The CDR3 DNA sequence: TGTGCCAGCAGCTTTGTGGGGGGGTACGAGCAGTACTTC. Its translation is CASSFVGGYEQYF.

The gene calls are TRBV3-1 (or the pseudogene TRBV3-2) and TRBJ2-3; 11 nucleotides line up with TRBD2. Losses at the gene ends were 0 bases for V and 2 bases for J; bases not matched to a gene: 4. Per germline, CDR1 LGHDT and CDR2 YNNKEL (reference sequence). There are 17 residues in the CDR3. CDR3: CASSQEGLAGPTDTQYF. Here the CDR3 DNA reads TGTGCCAGCAGCCAAGAAGGACTAGCGGGCCCCACAGATACGCAGTATTTT.

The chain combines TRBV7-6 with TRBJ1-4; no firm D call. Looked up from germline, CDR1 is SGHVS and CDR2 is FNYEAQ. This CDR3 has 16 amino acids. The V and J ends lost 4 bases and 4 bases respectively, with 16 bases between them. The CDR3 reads CASSSGPRTGNEKLFF. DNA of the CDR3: TGTGCCAGCAGCTCCGGGCCGCGGACGGGTAATGAAAAACTGTTTTTT.

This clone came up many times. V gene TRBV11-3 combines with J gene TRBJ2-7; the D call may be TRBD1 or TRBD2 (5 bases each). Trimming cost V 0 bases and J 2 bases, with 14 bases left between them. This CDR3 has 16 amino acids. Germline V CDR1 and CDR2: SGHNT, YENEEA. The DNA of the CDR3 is TGTGCCAGCAGCTTAGAACGGGGTGGGGGAACCTACGAGCAGTACTTC. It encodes CASSLERGGGTYEQYF.

The CDR3 loop reads CASGTGRAMNTEAFF. The CDR3 region has the DNA TGCGCCAGCGGCACAGGGAGGGCGATGAACACTGAAGCTTTCTTT. The chain employs TRBV5-1 and TRBJ1-1; the D gene is possibly TRBD1 (6 bases). Trimming took off 7 bases at V and 0 bases at J, with 16 bases between the two ends. This CDR3 comprises 15 residues. CDR1 SGHRS and CDR2 YFSETQ come from the germline V gene.

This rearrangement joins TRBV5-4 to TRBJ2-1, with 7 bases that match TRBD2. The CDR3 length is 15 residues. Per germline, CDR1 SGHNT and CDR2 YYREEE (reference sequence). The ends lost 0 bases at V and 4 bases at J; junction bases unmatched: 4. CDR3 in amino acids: CASSLAASGYNEQFF. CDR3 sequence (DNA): TGTGCCAGCAGCTTGGCGGCTAGCGGTTACAATGAGCAGTTCTTC. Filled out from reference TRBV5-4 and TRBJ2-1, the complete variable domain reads ETGVTQSPTHLIKTRGQQVTLRCSSQSGHNTVSWYQQALGQGPQFIFQYYREEENGRGNFPPRFSGLQFPNYSSELNVNALELDDSALYLCASSLAASGYNEQFFGPGTRLTVL.

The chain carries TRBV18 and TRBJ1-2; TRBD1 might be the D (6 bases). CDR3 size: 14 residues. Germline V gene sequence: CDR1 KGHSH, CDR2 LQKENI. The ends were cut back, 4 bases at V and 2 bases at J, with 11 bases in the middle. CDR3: CASSLQGQNYGYTF. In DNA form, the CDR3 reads TGTGCCAGCTCACTACAAGGACAGAACTATGGCTACACCTTC.

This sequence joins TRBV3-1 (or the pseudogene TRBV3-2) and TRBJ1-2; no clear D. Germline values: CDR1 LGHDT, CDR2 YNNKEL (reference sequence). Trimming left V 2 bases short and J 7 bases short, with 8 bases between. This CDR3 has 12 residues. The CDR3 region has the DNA TGTGCCAGCAGCCAATTCTCGACTGGCTACACCTTC. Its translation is CASSQFSTGYTF.

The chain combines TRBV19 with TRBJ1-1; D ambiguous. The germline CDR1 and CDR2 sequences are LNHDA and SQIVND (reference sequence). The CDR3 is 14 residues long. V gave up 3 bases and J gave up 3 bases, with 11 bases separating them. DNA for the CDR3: TGTGCCAGTAGTATGAGGGAATGGGACACTGAAGCTTTCTTT. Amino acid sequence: CASSMREWDTEAFF.

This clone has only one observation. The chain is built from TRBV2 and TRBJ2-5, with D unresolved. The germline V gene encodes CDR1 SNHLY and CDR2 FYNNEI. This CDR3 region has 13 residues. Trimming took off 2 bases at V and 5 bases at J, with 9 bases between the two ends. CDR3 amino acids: CASSENSEETQYF. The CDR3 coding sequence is TGTGCCAGCAGTGAAAACTCGGAGGAGACCCAGTACTTC.

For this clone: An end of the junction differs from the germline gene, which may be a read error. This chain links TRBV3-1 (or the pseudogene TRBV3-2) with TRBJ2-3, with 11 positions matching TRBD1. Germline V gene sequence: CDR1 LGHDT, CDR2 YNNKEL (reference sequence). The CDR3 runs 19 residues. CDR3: CASSRWTGGGSGGTGTQYF. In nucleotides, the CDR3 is TGTGCCAGCAGTCGCTGGACAGGGGGCGGCTCGGGGGGCACAGGTACGCAGTATTTT.

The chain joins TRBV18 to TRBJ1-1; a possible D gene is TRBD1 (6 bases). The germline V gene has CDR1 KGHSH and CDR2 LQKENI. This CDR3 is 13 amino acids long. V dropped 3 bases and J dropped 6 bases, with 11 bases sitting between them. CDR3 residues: CASSPQGSAEAFF. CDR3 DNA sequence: TGTGCCAGCTCACCGCAGGGGAGCGCTGAAGCTTTCTTT.

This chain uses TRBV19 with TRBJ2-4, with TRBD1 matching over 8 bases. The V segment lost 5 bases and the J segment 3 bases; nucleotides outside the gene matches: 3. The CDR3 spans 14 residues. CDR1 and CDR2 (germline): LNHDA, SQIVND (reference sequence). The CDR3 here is CASSLGQGKNIQYF. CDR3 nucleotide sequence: TGTGCCAGTAGTCTCGGACAGGGCAAAAACATTCAGTACTTC. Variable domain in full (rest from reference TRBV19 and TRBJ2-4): DGGITQSPKYLFRKEGQNVTLSCEQNLNHDAMYWYRQDPGQGLRLIYYSQIVNDFQKGDIAEGYSVSREKKESFPLTVTSAQKNPTAFYLCASSLGQGKNIQYFGAGTRLSVL.

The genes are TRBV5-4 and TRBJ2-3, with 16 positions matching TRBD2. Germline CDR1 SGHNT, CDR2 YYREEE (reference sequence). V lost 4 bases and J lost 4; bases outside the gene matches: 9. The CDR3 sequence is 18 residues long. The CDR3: CASSPGTSGGARADTQYF. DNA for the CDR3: TGTGCCAGCAGCCCCGGGACTAGCGGGGGGGCTCGCGCAGATACGCAGTATTTT.

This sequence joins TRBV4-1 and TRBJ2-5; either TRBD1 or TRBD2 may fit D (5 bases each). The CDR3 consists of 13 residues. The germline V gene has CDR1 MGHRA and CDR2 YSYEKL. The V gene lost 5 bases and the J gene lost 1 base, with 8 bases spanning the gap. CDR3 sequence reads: CASSVRGQETQYF. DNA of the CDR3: TGCGCCAGCAGCGTGAGGGGCCAAGAGACCCAGTACTTC.